The 13 T cell receptor beta chains below come from one sample, sequenced in a study of blood T cell repertoires in COVID-19. Produced via immunoSEQ multiplex PCR; TCRdb's table is partial and in-frame only. The sample lists 150,000 to 250,000 clones; roughly 92% were seen once. Sequencing was done on a sample of peripheral blood. The receptors were gathered from a young man with COVID-19, enrolled during active disease.

In this sample, this clone turned up once. The chain combines TRBV7-9 with TRBJ2-2; D is perhaps TRBD2 (6 bases). The length of the CDR3 is 13 residues. From germline, CDR1 is SEHNR and CDR2 FQNEAQ (reference sequence). Trimming took 5 bases from V and 6 from J, leaving 10 bases between them. The CDR3 DNA reads TGTGCCAGCAGCCCCGGGGAGGCCGGGGAGCTGTTTTTT. Its translation is CASSPGEAGELFF.

This chain uses TRBV2 with TRBJ1-2; 9 nucleotides align to TRBD1. This CDR3 has 12 residues. CDR1 is SNHLY and CDR2 is FYNNEI in the germline V gene. J was trimmed by 8 bases and V by 4 bases; bases with no gene match: 2. CDR3 sequence: CASSADRGGYTF. The CDR3 nucleotides read TGTGCCAGCAGTGCGGACAGGGGAGGCTACACCTTC. The whole variable domain, filled in from reference TRBV2 and TRBJ1-2, reads EPEVTQTPSHQVTQMGQEVILRCVPISNHLYFYWYRQILGQKVEFLVSFYNNEISEKSEIFDDQFSVERPDGSNFTLKIRSTKLEDSAMYFCASSADRGGYTFGSGTRLTVV.

The rearrangement joins TRBV3-1 (or the pseudogene TRBV3-2) to TRBJ1-2, with 10 nucleotides matching TRBD1. The CDR3 extends over 16 amino acids. V was clipped by 5 bases and J by 6 bases; unmatched bases: 12. Germline loops: CDR1 LGHDT, CDR2 YNNKEL (reference sequence). In nucleotides, the CDR3 is TGTGCCAGCAGCTATAATCCCGGGACAGGGGAGGATGGCTACACCTTC. Amino acid sequence: CASSYNPGTGEDGYTF.

This chain links TRBV6-5 with TRBJ1-5, with a possible D match to TRBD1 (6 bases). The CDR3 extends over 15 amino acids. CDR1 and CDR2 from the germline V gene are MNHEY and SVGAGI. The V end lost 6 bases, the J end lost 6 bases, and 18 bases lay between the germline ends. This CDR3 reads CASRRRGIDGQPQHF. DNA of the CDR3: TGTGCCAGCAGAAGAAGGGGGATTGACGGTCAGCCCCAGCATTTT.

In this sample, this clone turned up once. The V call is TRBV5-1, the J call TRBJ1-2, with D possibly being TRBD1 (5 bases). Germline CDR1 reads SGHRS; CDR2 reads YFSETQ. Trimming left V 1 base short and J 2 bases short, with 6 bases between. The CDR3 extends over 13 amino acids. CDR3 sequence reads: CASSLRQNYGYTF. In nucleotides, the CDR3 is TGCGCCAGCAGCTTGAGACAGAACTATGGCTACACCTTC.

CDR3: CSVGGSDQPQHF. As DNA, the CDR3 is TGCAGCGTTGGCGGTTCCGATCAGCCCCAGCATTTT. V gene TRBV29-1 combines with J gene TRBJ1-5, with D unclear. V was shortened by 4 bases and J by 5 bases, with 9 bases between the two germline ends. Germline V lookup: CDR1 SQVTM, CDR2 ANQGSEA. This CDR3 has 12 amino acids.

This chain uses TRBV9 with TRBJ1-6; D remains unclear. Deletions cut 0 bases from V and 5 bases from J, with 12 bases between. This CDR3 contains 16 residues. The germline gives CDR1 SGDLS, CDR2 YYNGEE. CDR3 bases: TGTGCCAGCAGCGTAGGTCAACGGAGGGATAATTCACCCCTCCACTTT. This gives the protein CASSVGQRRDNSPLHF.

The chain joins TRBV2 to TRBJ1-1; 11 bases are shared with TRBD1. The V segment lost 6 bases and the J segment 0 bases; nucleotides outside the gene matches: 12. Germline-derived CDR1 and CDR2 are SNHLY and FYNNEI. CDR3 length: 18 residues. CDR3 bases: TGTGCCAGCAGAACCAGTCGGACAGGGGGCTTTTTGAACACTGAAGCTTTCTTT. The encoded protein is CASRTSRTGGFLNTEAFF.

The rearrangement links TRBV2 to TRBJ1-1, with TRBD1 as a possible D gene (5 bases). The CDR3 length is 13 residues. The V and J ends lost 4 bases and 1 base respectively, with 7 bases between them. Germline lookup yields CDR1 SNHLY and CDR2 FYNNEI. The CDR3 DNA sequence: TGTGCCAGCAGTGTTACAGGGAACACTGAAGCTTTCTTT. Residues: CASSVTGNTEAFF.

About this clone itself: Other DNA sequences in this sample translate to the same CDR3. The V and J genes are TRBV20-1 and TRBJ2-7; a weak D match, TRBD2 (5 bases). Per the germline V gene, CDR1 is DFQATT and CDR2 is SNEGSKA (reference sequence). Trimming took 6 bases from V and 4 from J, leaving 10 bases between them. The CDR3 length is 11 residues. In nucleotides, the CDR3 is TGCAGTGCGCGAACTAGTTACGAGCAGTACTTC. Translating gives CSARTSYEQYF.

The J gene is TRBJ1-3, the V gene TRBV9; no clear D gene. Trimming removed 3 bases from V and 0 bases from J, with 7 bases in between. The CDR3 contains 14 residues. The germline V gene encodes CDR1 SGDLS and CDR2 YYNGEE. The CDR3 is CASSAQNSGNTIYF. CDR3 nucleotides: TGTGCCAGCAGCGCCCAGAACTCTGGAAACACCATATATTTT.

The rearrangement uses TRBV7-3 and TRBJ1-2; D gene ambiguous. The CDR3 loop spans 15 amino acids. Per germline, CDR1 SGHTA and CDR2 FQGTGA. V was clipped by 1 base and J by 7 bases, with 16 bases between them. CDR3 residues: CASSLRPEGLSGYTF. DNA for the CDR3: TGTGCCAGCAGCTTAAGGCCCGAGGGTCTCAGTGGCTACACCTTC.

This clone has only one observation. This chain connects TRBV18 to TRBJ1-4; possibly TRBD1 for D (6 bases). Germline CDR1 KGHSH, CDR2 LQKENI. V lost 1 base, J lost 8 bases, and 14 bases lay in between. The CDR3 is 15 amino acids. For the CDR3, the DNA is TGTGCCAGCTCACCACGGAAAGGGGGAGACGAAAAACTGTTTTTT. Translation gives CASSPRKGGDEKLFF. Using reference TRBV18 and TRBJ1-4 for the parts outside the CDR3, the full variable domain is NAGVMQNPRHLVRRRGQEARLRCSPMKGHSHVYWYRQLPEEGLKFMVYLQKENIIDESGMPKERFSAEFPKEGPSILRIQQVVRGDSAAYFCASSPRKGGDEKLFFGSGTQLSVL.